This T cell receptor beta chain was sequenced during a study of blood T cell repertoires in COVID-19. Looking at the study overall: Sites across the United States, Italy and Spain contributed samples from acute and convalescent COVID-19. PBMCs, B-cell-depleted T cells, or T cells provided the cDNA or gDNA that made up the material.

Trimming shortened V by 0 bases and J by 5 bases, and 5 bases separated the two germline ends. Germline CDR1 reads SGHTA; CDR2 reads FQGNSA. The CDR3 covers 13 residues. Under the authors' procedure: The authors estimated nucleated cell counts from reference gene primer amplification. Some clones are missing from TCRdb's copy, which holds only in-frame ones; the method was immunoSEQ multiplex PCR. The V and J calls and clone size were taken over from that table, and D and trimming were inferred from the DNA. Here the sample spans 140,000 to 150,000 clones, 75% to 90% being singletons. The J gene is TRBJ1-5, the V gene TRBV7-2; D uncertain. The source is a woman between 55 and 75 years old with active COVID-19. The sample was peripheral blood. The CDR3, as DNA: TGTGCCAGCAGCTTAGCGCGGGATCAGCCCCAGCATTTT. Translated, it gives CASSLARDQPQHF.